The clone carrying this T cell receptor (beta chain) was seen a few times. Its antigen is not identified. V was clipped by 1 base and J by 3 bases, with 7 bases between them. The CDR3 is 13 amino acids. Germline lookup yields CDR1 SGHRS and CDR2 YFSETQ. The data are from a study of regulatory T cells in long-lasting Graves disease. Study overall: In persistent Graves' disease, antithyroid drugs had been taken for over 5 years and TSH receptor antibodies stayed positive. Study-wide points: Since the sample size was small, accuracy may have been reduced.

For TCR beta, libraries came from iRepertoire HTBI primers and Arm-PCR of CDR3 regions. As processed by the authors: Across samples, 60 to 75 TRBV and around 14 TRBJ segments were found. TCRdb independently ran MiXCR on the multiplex PCR reads; one entry per CDR3 protein. Clone size and V and J calls follow TCRdb, not the original study. Here the sample spans a few hundred thousand distinct CDR3 sequences, around a quarter being singletons. The time point here: persistent/refractory GD, antithyroid drugs over 5 years with positive TRAb. Following extraction of RNA from PBMCs, that RNA was used to make the TCR library. Each patient gave Nine milliliters of EDTA-anticoagulated peripheral blood.

This chain uses TRBV5-1 with TRBJ1-1; D is unresolved. The clonotype comes from a female donor with Graves disease. This specimen consisted of peripheral blood mononuclear cells (PBMCs), obtained when the disease was refractory, from a patient treated with antithyroid drugs. CDR3 amino acids: CASSLSPYTEAFF. In DNA form, the CDR3 reads TGCGCCAGCAGCTTGAGCCCGTACACTGAAGCTTTCTTT.